This TCR beta chain was identified in a study of cytotoxic CD8 clonotypes in ibrutinib-treated CLL. Study-wide points: Researchers report that baseline clonality outpaced age-matched healthy donors and tracked circulating CD8+ T-cell counts.

The data were produced by immunoSEQ multiplex PCR, yet TCRdb's version contains in-frame clones alone and is incomplete. The table has approximately 120,000 clones, around four fifths seen once. Regarding this clone: Its target is unknown.

Germline V gives CDR1 SGHNT, CDR2 YYREEE (reference sequence). V was pared by 1 base and J by 2 bases, with 4 bases of the junction left unmatched. CDR3 length: 15 residues. The chain has TRBV5-4 and TRBJ1-2, with TRBD1 matching over 8 bases. The sequenced sample was PBMCs, obtained after 24 months of ibrutinib treatment. The sequence derives from a human donor with chronic lymphocytic leukemia. The CDR3 DNA reads as TGTGCCAGCAGCTTGCGGACAGGGCCGAACTATGGCTACACCTTC. Translation: CASSLRTGPNYGYTF.